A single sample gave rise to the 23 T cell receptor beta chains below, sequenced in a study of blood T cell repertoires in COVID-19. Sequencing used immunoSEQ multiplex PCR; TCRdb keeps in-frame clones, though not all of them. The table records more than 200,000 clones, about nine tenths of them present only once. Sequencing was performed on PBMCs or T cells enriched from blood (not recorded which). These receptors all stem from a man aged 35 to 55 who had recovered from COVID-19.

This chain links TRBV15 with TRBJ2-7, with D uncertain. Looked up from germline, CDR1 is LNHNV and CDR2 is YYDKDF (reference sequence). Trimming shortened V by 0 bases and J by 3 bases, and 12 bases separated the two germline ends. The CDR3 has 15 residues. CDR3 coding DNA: TGTGCCACCAGCAGAGATAGTAGTCTAAACTACGAGCAGTACTTC. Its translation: CATSRDSSLNYEQYF.

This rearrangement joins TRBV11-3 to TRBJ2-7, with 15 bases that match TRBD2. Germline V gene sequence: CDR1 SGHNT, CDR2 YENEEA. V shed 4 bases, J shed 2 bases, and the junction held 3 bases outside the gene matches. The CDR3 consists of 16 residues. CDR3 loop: CASSSGLAGGPYEQYF. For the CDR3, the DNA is TGTGCCAGCAGCTCTGGACTAGCGGGGGGGCCCTACGAGCAGTACTTC.

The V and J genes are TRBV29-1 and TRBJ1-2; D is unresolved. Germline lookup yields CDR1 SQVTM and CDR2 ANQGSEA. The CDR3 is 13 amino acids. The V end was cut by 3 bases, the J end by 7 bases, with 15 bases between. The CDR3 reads CSVEEPPNSGYTF. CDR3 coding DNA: TGCAGCGTTGAGGAGCCGCCTAATAGTGGCTACACCTTC.

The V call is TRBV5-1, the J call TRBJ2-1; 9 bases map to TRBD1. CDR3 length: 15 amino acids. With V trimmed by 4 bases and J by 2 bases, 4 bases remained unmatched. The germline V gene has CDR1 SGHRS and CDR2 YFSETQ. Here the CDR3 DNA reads TGCGCCAGCAGCATGGGACAGGGAGCCTACAATGAGCAGTTCTTC. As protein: CASSMGQGAYNEQFF.

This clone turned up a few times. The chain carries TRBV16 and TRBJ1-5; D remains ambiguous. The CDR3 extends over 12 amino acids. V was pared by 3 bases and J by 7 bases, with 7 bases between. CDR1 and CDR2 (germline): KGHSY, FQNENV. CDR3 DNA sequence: TGTGCCAGCAGCCATCCGGGGCAGCCCCAGCATTTT. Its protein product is CASSHPGQPQHF.

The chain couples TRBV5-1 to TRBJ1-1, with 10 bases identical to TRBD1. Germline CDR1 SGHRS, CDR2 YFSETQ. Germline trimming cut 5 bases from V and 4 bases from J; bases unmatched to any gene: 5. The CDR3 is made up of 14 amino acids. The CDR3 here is CASSPGQGTTEAFF. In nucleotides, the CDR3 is TGCGCCAGCAGTCCGGGACAGGGGACCACTGAAGCTTTCTTT. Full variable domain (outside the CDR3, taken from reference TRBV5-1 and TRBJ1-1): KAGVTQTPRYLIKTRGQQVTLSCSPISGHRSVSWYQQTPGQGLQFLFEYFSETQRNKGNFPGRFSGRQFSNSRSEMNVSTLELGDSALYLCASSPGQGTTEAFFGQGTRLTVV.

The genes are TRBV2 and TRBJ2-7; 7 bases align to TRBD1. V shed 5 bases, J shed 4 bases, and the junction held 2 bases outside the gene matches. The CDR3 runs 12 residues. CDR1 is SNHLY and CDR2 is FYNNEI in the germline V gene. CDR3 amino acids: CASSNRGYEQYF. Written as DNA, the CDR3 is TGTGCCAGCAGTAACAGGGGTTACGAGCAGTACTTC. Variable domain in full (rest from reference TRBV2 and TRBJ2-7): EPEVTQTPSHQVTQMGQEVILRCVPISNHLYFYWYRQILGQKVEFLVSFYNNEISEKSEIFDDQFSVERPDGSNFTLKIRSTKLEDSAMYFCASSNRGYEQYFGPGTRLTVT.

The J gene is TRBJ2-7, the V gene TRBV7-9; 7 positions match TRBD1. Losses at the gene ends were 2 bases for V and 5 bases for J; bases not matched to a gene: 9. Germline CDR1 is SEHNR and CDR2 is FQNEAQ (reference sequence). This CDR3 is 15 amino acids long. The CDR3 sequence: CASSLQGQTVNEQYF. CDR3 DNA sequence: TGTGCCAGCAGCTTACAGGGACAGACAGTAAACGAGCAGTACTTC.

CDR3 amino acids: CASRGVSGSYNEQFF. DNA of the CDR3: TGCGCCAGCAGAGGGGTGAGCGGGTCGTACAATGAGCAGTTCTTC. The V call is TRBV5-1, the J call TRBJ2-1; tentative D call: TRBD2 (6 bases). V shed 5 bases and J shed 4 bases, with 16 bases lying between them. Germline lookup yields CDR1 SGHRS and CDR2 YFSETQ. The CDR3 totals 15 residues.

In DNA form, the CDR3 reads TGCGCCAGCAGCCAAGTGGTCGGGGTGGACTCCTACGAGCAGTACTTC. Its protein product is CASSQVVGVDSYEQYF. The chain is built from TRBV4-3 and TRBJ2-7, with TRBD2 as a possible D gene (5 bases). The CDR3 length is 16 residues. CDR1 LGHNA and CDR2 YSLEER come from the germline V gene. Trimming pared 1 base from V and 0 bases from J, leaving 13 bases between.

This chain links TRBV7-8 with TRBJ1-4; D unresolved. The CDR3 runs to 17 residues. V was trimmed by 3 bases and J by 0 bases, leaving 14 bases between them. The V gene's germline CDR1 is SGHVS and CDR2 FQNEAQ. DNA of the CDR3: TGTGCCAGCAGCTTGAGAGCCTTTTCCGCAACTAATGAAAAACTGTTTTTT. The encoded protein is CASSLRAFSATNEKLFF.

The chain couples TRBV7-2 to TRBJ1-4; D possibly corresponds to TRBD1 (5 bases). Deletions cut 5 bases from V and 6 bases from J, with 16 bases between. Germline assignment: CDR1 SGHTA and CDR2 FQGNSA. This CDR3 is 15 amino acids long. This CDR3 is CASSLVRGEDEKLFF. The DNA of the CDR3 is TGTGCCAGCAGCCTCGTACGGGGGGAGGATGAAAAACTGTTTTTT.

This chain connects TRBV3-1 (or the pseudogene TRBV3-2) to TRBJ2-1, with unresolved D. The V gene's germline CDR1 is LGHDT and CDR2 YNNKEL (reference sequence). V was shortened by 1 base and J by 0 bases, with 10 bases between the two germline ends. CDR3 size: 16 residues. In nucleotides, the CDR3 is TGTGCCAGCAGCCAAGTTCTACACAGCTCCTACAATGAGCAGTTCTTC. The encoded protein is CASSQVLHSSYNEQFF.

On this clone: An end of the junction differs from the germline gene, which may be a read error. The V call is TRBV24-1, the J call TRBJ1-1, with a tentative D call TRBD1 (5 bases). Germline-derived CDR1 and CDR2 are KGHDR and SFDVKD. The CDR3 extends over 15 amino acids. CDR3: CATSDSSGENAEAFF. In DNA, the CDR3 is TGTGCCACCAGTGATTCGTCGGGGGAGAACGCTGAAGCTTTCTTT.

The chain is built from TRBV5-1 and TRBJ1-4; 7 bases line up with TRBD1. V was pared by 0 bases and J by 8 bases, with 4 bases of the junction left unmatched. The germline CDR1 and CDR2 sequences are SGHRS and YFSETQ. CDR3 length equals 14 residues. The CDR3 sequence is CASSLGQGDEKLFF. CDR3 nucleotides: TGCGCCAGCAGCTTGGGACAGGGCGACGAAAAACTGTTTTTT.

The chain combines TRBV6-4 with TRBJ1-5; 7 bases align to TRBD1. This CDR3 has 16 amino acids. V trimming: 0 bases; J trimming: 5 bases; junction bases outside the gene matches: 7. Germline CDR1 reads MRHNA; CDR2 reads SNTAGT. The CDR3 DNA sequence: TGTGCCAGCAGTGACTCGAACAGGGGAGATGATCAGCCCCAGCATTTT. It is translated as CASSDSNRGDDQPQHF.

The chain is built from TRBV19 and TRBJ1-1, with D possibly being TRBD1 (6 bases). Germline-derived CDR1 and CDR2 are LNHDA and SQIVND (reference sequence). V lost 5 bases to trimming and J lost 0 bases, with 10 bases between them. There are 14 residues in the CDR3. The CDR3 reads CASSVQGLNTEAFF. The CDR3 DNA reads TGTGCCAGTAGTGTACAGGGCTTGAACACTGAAGCTTTCTTT.

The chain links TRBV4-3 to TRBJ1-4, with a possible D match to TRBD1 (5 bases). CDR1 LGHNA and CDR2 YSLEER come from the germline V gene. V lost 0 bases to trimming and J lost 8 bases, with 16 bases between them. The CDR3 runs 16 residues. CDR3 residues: CASSQDPTQGGEKLFF. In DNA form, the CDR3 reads TGCGCCAGCAGCCAAGATCCCACGCAGGGTGGGGAAAAACTGTTTTTT.

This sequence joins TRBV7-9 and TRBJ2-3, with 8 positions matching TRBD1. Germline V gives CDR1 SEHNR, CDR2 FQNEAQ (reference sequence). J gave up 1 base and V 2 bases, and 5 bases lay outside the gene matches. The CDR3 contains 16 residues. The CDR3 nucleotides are TGTGCCAGCAGCTTAAGGAAGGGACAGGGCACAGATACGCAGTATTTT. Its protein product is CASSLRKGQGTDTQYF. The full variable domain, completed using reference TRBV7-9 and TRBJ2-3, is DTGVSQNPRHKITKRGQNVTFRCDPISEHNRLYWYRQTLGQGPEFLTYFQNEAQLEKSRLLSDRFSAERPKGSFSTLEIQRTEQGDSAMYLCASSLRKGQGTDTQYFGPGTRLTVL.

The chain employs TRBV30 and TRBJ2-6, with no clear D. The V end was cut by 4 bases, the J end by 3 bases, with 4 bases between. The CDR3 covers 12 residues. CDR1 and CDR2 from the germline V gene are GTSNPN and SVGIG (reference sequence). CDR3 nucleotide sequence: TGTGCCTGGACCCATGGGGCCAACGTCCTGACTTTC. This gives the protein CAWTHGANVLTF.

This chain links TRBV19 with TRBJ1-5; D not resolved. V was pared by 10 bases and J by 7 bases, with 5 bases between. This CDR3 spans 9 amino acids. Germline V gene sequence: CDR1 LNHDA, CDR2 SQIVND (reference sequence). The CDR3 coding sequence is TGTGCCACCGGGCAGCCCCAGCATTTT. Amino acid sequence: CATGQPQHF.

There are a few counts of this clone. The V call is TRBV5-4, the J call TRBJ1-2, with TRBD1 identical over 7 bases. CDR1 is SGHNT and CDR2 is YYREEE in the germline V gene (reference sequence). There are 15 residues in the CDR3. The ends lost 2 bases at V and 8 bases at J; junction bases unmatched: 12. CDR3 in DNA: TGTGCCAGCAGCTTTCTACAGGGGAGGTCTGGGGGCTACACCTTC. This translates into CASSFLQGRSGGYTF.

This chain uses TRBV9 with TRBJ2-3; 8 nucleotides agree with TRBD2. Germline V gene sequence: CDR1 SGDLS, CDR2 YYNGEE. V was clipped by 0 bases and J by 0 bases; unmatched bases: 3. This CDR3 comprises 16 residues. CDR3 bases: TGTGCCAGCAGCGTAGACCCGGGGGGGAGCACAGATACGCAGTATTTT. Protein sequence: CASSVDPGGSTDTQYF.